This TCR beta chain was identified during a study of shared clonotypes between healthy human individuals (dated by TCRdb to about 2020). With regard to the full study: A couple of women and a few men aged 18 to 49 years were included in the cohort. To increase sequencing depth and limit assay-specific biases, TCR repertoire library preparation and sequencing were carried out by different laboratories using diverse techniques. For each donor, CD4 naive and CD4 memory were each given three plates, CD8 naive was given two plates, and CD8 memory was given one plate. To estimate repertoire size and how much clonotypes are shared between individuals, the study performed deep sequencing of blood TCR repertoires from roughly five healthy adults. Leukapheresis yielded between about 0.94 and 8.9 billion PBMCs per donor.

The V end gives up 2 bases and the J end 4 bases, leaving 7 bases in the junction not matched to a gene. The CDR3 contains 15 residues, cysteine and phenylalanine counted. Here the CDR3 DNA is all that survives: 45 bases in frame from base 1. The germline V gene gives CDR1 as SGDLS and CDR2 as YYNGEE. The donors were healthy, HIV-negative adults who had no recently reported acute infections or vaccinations. Only Caucasian adults living in Nashville, Tennessee, USA were represented among the donors. CD4+ T cells were enriched through magnetic negative selection, after which naive cells were positively selected on CD45RA and the remaining negative fraction served as the memory subset. After blood collection by leukapheresis, PBMCs were isolated using Ficoll-Histopaque density gradient centrifugation and then cryopreserved in the vapor phase of liquid nitrogen. Analytical flow cytometry was used to check the purity and quantity of every magnetically sorted T cell population. Genomic DNA was isolated from each sorted fraction and quantified by UV absorbance on a Nanodrop 2000c.

On the study overall, not on this receptor specifically: Rarefaction of sorted-subset datasets indicated incomplete sequencing despite the large sequencing depth. Clonotypes shared by all four sorted-subset donors showed higher generation probabilities than non-shared clonotypes. When several donors were compared, the shared fraction of clonotypes was approximately 5% for naive CD4, roughly 3.3% for naive CD8, more than 2% for memory CD4, and 0.4% for memory CD8. Because the study included only a small number of donors, the genetic and exposure-history diversity represented was limited. Estimated clonotype richness was generally larger for naive than for memory subsets. Pairwise subsampling indicated that sequencing depth was expected to affect the degree of clonotype sharing among donors. Sampling was limited to blood, and TCR repertoires in tissue likely differ from TCR repertoires in blood.

As for this clone: No cognate antigen has been identified for it. Nothing much larger sits one base from this clone, and base qualities are not available. Other DNA sequences in this sample translate to the same CDR3.

Using the deep immunoSEQ assay, TCR CDR3 regions were amplified from genomic DNA by multiplex PCR. Genomic DNA extracted from each cell subset was distributed evenly over all wells of several immunoSEQ 96-well plates, and each plate served as one replicate. For sorted subsets, around 0.2 ug genomic DNA, equal to tens of thousands of T cell genomes, was loaded into each replicate PCR. Purified libraries were measured with a Qubit 3.0 fluorometer, size-checked on a Bioanalyzer 2100, and measured again with the KAPA Library Quantification kit. Each immunoSEQ 96-well plate was sequenced on its own single-read 150-cycle Illumina NextSeq 550 flow cell. The authors processed their data as follows. The immunoSEQ output contained only junctional sequences without quality scores, so filtering could not match that applied to full-length reads. To assign V/J genes and CDR3, sequences were annotated against IMGT germline references using PyIR, a Python wrapper for IgBLAST v1.9. Any read was removed if the V/J assignment was weak (E-value above 1e-6), the CDR3 was missing, or the read contained stop codons, out-of-frame junctions, or ambiguous translated residues. V3J clonotypes were defined as sequences sharing the same inferred V gene, J gene, and CDR3 amino acid sequence. To compute the percentage overlap between repertoires, the number of shared unique clonotypes was divided by the size of the smaller repertoire. Repertoire richness was assessed with RTK rarefaction, the Chao1 estimator, and Recon v2.1 estimates of unobserved clonotypes. For all TCRbeta clonotypes obtained by the gDNA method from several donors, generation probabilities were computed with OLGA. Here the immuneACCESS table is served through TCRdb, limited to in-frame sequences with V and J called. Missing clones are a known gap in these copies; in checked studies unresolved V genes cover under half, and the rest lacks a known reason. Clone size and the V and J calls come from that table; the DNA yielded D and trimming. The sample records some 1,400,000 clones, roughly 96% of which are singletons. The top ten clones comprise roughly 1.1% of the sample.

The chain joins TRBV9 to TRBJ1-2, with 8 junctional bases fitting TRBD1. The sample taken for sequencing was naive CD4+ T cells sorted from blood. The sample's cell subset or site, from its label and the paper: CD45RA+ positively selected. The receptor was derived from a man aged 30 to 39 in good health. The CDR3 is CASSVGAGGSYGYTF. The DNA sequence reads TGTGCCAGCAGCGTTGGGGCAGGGGGCAGCTATGGCTACACCTTC.